A single sample gave rise to the 15 T cell receptor beta chains below, sequenced in a study of cytomegalovirus exposure and HLA in healthy donors. The PCR used 60 Vbeta and 13 Jbeta primers. TCRdb's table, derived via immunoSEQ multiplex PCR, lists solely in-frame clones and lacks some. The sample has around 140,000 clones; approximately 84% are singletons. The specimen sequenced was PBMCs. These receptor sequences come from a woman in her thirties or forties in good health and CMV-seronegative.

The rearrangement uses TRBV27 and TRBJ1-1; D is unresolved. In germline, CDR1 is MNHEY, CDR2 SMNVEV (reference sequence). The CDR3 is 16 amino acids. V lost 7 bases and J lost 1, with 19 bases in between. The CDR3 loop reads CASTFSAGGRNTEAFF. The CDR3 DNA reads TGTGCCAGCACCTTTTCGGCCGGAGGGAGGAACACTGAAGCTTTCTTT.

The chain combines TRBV7-9 with TRBJ1-3; D perhaps matches TRBD1 (5 bases). The V and J ends lost 5 bases and 2 bases respectively, with 7 bases between them. This CDR3 is built from 13 residues. Germline V gene sequence: CDR1 SEHNR, CDR2 FQNEAQ (reference sequence). CDR3: CASSKGAGNTIYF. In DNA form, the CDR3 reads TGTGCCAGCAGCAAAGGGGCTGGAAACACCATATATTTT.

The rearrangement uses TRBV2 and TRBJ2-2, with TRBD2 as a possible D gene (6 bases). V was clipped by 1 base and J by 1 base, with 7 bases between them. Germline-derived CDR1 and CDR2 are SNHLY and FYNNEI. The CDR3 runs to 15 residues. For the CDR3, the DNA is TGTGCCAGCAGTGAAGGGAGGGAGAACACCGGGGAGCTGTTTTTT. The encoded protein is CASSEGRENTGELFF.

This rearrangement joins TRBV4-3 to TRBJ1-2; D remains ambiguous. The CDR3 length is 17 residues. The V and J ends lost 4 bases and 4 bases respectively, with 22 bases between them. CDR1 and CDR2 (germline): LGHNA, YSLEER. CDR3 residues: CASSPNSAFEAGYGYTF. DNA for the CDR3: TGCGCCAGCAGCCCGAACTCTGCCTTTGAGGCTGGCTATGGCTACACCTTC.

The count of this clone is one. The V call is TRBV10-1, the J call TRBJ1-1, with D maybe TRBD1 (6 bases). The CDR3 covers 15 residues. Germline CDR1 and CDR2: WNHNN and SYGVQD (reference sequence). Trimming took 4 bases from V and 2 from J, leaving 14 bases between them. In DNA, the CDR3 is TGCGCCAGCAGTGGGCAGGGGACGGTAAACACTGAAGCTTTCTTT. Translating it yields CASSGQGTVNTEAFF.

This clone has only a few counts. The chain uses TRBV7-9 and TRBJ1-4, with D perhaps matching TRBD1 (5 bases). CDR1 is SEHNR, CDR2 FQNEAQ, per germline (reference sequence). The CDR3 sequence is 15 residues long. Trimming removed 1 base at V and 7 bases at J, with 13 bases between. The DNA of the CDR3 is TGTGCCAGCAGCTTAGGGGGCGCCGGGGGTGAAAAACTGTTTTTT. Residues: CASSLGGAGGEKLFF.

This clone was seen a single time. The chain is built from TRBV27 and TRBJ2-7, with D maybe TRBD1 (6 bases). There are 15 residues in the CDR3. CDR1 and CDR2 from the germline V gene are MNHEY and SMNVEV (reference sequence). Trimming took off 5 bases at V and 4 bases at J, with 18 bases between the two ends. CDR3 sequence reads: CASSPGAGVVYEQYF. The CDR3 DNA follows: TGTGCCAGCAGTCCCGGGGCAGGGGTTGTATACGAGCAGTACTTC.

The V and J genes are TRBV7-2 and TRBJ2-7; TRBD2 matches 11 bases. The V and J ends lost 5 bases and 4 bases, in that order; junction bases with no gene match: 4. This CDR3 spans 14 amino acids. CDR1 and CDR2 (germline): SGHTA, FQGNSA. The CDR3 here is CASSTSGRRYEQYF. The CDR3 DNA follows: TGTGCCAGCAGCACTAGCGGGAGAAGGTACGAGCAGTACTTC.

The CDR3 DNA is TGTGCCAGCAGCTTTTCCCGCGCGGGAGTGGGGGAGACCCAGTACTTC. Its translation is CASSFSRAGVGETQYF. This chain connects TRBV5-4 to TRBJ2-5; TRBD2 aligns across 7 bases. J was trimmed by 5 bases and V by 2 bases; bases with no gene match: 12. The CDR3 sequence is 16 residues long. The germline V gene encodes CDR1 SGHNT and CDR2 YYREEE (reference sequence).

This rearrangement joins TRBV27 to TRBJ1-4, with 12 nucleotides matching TRBD1. CDR1 MNHEY and CDR2 SMNVEV come from the germline V gene (reference sequence). CDR3 length: 16 amino acids. Trimming cost V 5 bases and J 8 bases; bases outside gene matches: 9. CDR3 DNA: TGTGCCAGCAGTGGGGCGGGACAGGGGGCCTGGGAAAAACTGTTTTTT. Its translation is CASSGAGQGAWEKLFF.

The CDR3 sequence: CASSVGTGGWEYF. The CDR3 DNA sequence: TGTGCCAGCAGTGTCGGGACAGGGGGCTGGGAGTACTTC. V and J are TRBV6-1 and TRBJ2-7; 12 bases agree with TRBD1. V was pared by 4 bases and J by 11 bases, with 6 bases of the junction left unmatched. The CDR3 is 13 amino acids. CDR1 MNHNS and CDR2 SASEGT come from the germline V gene.

About this clone: Relative to the germline gene, one junction end is altered; a read error may explain this. Other DNA sequences within the sample encode an identical CDR3. The chain joins TRBV15 to TRBJ2-1, with 9 positions matching TRBD2. The CDR3 is 16 residues long. Per germline, CDR1 LNHNV and CDR2 YYDKDF (reference sequence). CDR3 DNA: TGCGCCACCAGCAGAGATCAAGGACTAGCGTTCCATGAGCAGTTCTTC. Its protein is CATSRDQGLAFHEQFF. Variable domain in full (rest from reference TRBV15 and TRBJ2-1): DAMVIQNPRYQVTQFGKPVTLSCSQTLNHNVMYWYQQKSSQAPKLLFHYYDKDFNNEADTPDNFQSRRPNTSFCFLDIRSPGLGDTAMYLCATSRDQGLAFHEQFFGPGTRLTVL.

V usage is TRBV7-6 and J usage is TRBJ2-7; the D gene is possibly TRBD2 (5 bases). V lost 1 base and J 3 bases, leaving 10 bases between the germline ends. This CDR3 contains 14 residues. Germline-derived CDR1 and CDR2 are SGHVS and FNYEAQ. This chain's CDR3 is CASSLGGPGYEQYF. The DNA of the CDR3 is TGTGCCAGCAGCTTAGGAGGGCCCGGCTACGAGCAGTACTTC.

The rearrangement links TRBV15 to TRBJ1-5; no firm D call. Germline CDR1 and CDR2: LNHNV and YYDKDF (reference sequence). The V end was cut by 3 bases, the J end by 4 bases, with 13 bases between. CDR3 size: 15 residues. The CDR3 is CATSRARGGNQPQHF. DNA for the CDR3: TGTGCCACCAGCAGGGCCCGGGGTGGTAATCAGCCCCAGCATTTT.

The chain couples TRBV28 to TRBJ2-7; D possibly corresponds to TRBD2 (5 bases). Deletions cut 8 bases from V and 6 bases from J, with 14 bases between. Germline assignment: CDR1 MDHEN and CDR2 SYDVKM. The CDR3 length is 12 residues. The CDR3 DNA follows: TGTGCCAGCCGATGGGCCGAGGGCGAGCAGTACTTC. Protein sequence: CASRWAEGEQYF.